This T cell receptor beta chain was profiled in a study of patients and donors after allogeneic stem cell transplantation. V was shortened by 5 bases and J by 7 bases, with 14 bases between the two germline ends. The V gene's germline CDR1 is MDHEN and CDR2 SYDVKM. CDR3 length: 14 residues. A few counts support this clonotype. In TCRdb, the RT-PCR reads were re-called with MiXCR into one record per CDR3 protein. This sample has approximately 140,000 distinct CDR3 sequences, with 37% found just once. The rearrangement joins TRBV28 to TRBJ2-2, with D perhaps TRBD1 (6 bases). The receptor was isolated from a human donor who was either an allogeneic HSCT recipient or a stem cell or donor lymphocyte infusion donor (not recorded which). It is not recorded whose cells these are; they may come from a transplant donor. Sequencing used blood, either unsorted or a sorted T cell fraction (not recorded which). The CDR3 spells CASSGGQWHGELFF. In DNA, the CDR3 is TGTGCCAGCAGTGGCGGACAGTGGCACGGGGAGCTGTTTTTT.